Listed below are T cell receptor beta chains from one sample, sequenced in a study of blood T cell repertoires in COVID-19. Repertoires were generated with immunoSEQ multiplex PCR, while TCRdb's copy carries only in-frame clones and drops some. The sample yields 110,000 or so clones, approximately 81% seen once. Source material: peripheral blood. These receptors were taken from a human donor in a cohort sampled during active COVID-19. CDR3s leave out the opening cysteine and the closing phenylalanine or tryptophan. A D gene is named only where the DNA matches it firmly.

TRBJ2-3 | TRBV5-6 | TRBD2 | ASSLALGLASGTQY
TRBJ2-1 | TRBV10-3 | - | AISSNSGDSYNEQF
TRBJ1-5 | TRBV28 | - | ASSLQGTPQH
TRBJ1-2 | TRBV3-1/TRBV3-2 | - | ASSPGTVYGYT
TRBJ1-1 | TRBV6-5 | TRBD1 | ASNKGAGNTEAF
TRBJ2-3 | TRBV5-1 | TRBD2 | ASSGGLANRADTQY
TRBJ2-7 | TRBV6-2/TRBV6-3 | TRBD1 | ASSRGQDYEQY
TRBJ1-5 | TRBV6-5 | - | ASTPGTDVQPQH
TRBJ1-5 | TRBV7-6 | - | ASSLIEAGGSNQPQH
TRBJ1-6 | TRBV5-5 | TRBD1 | ASSLGWDRGNSPLH
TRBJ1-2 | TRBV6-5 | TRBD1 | ASSREQGIGYT
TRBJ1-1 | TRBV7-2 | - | ASSLPGTRNTEAF
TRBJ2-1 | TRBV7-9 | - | ASSSLRGFSEQF
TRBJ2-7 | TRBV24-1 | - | ATMARRGGEQY
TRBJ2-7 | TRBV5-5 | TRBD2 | ASSYTSGTSAYEQY
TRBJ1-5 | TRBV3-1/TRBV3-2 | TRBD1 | ASSPTLAQRQGGAEWQPQH
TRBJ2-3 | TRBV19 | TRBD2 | ASSVLAGTTDTQY
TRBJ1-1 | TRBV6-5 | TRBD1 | ASRIDRGNTEVF
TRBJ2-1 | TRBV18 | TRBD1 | ASSPGTGNNEQF
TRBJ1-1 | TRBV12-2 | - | ASPGPGNTEAF
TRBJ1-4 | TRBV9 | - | ASSRRAAGSDEKLF
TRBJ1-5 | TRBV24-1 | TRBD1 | ATTQTGKRKSQPQH
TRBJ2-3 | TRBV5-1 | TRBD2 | ASSMYGGGRTDTQY
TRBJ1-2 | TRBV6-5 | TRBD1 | ASSYRDRGRGYT
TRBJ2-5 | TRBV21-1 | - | ASSHRAAGRETQY
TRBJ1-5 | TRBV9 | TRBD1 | ASSASGGHQPQH
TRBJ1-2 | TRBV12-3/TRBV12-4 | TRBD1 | ASNAQGSGGYT
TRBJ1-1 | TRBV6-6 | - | ASSYRQIRTEAF
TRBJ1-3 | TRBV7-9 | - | ASSLALSGNTIY
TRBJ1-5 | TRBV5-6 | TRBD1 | ASSSTYRGNSNQPQH
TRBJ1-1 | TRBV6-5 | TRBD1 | ASSRQGNTEAF